The source of this T cell receptor (beta chain) is a study of Ad26.COV2.S vaccination and SARS-CoV-2 variants. Per the germline V gene, CDR1 is LGHNA and CDR2 is YNFKEQ. This CDR3 has 16 amino acids. Trimming stripped 1 base from V and 5 bases from J, with 14 bases between. Only in-frame clones appear in the TCRdb table, and some are missing; sequencing was by immunoSEQ multiplex PCR. The sample shows some 370,000 clones, about four fifths of them seen only once. Treatment specified: roughly 20 received Ad26.COV2.S at low or high dose, single or two shots; several received placebo; per-sample allocation not given. Sampling happened 63 days after the first vaccine or placebo injection. A Boston adult aged 18-55 years was the donor.

The chain employs TRBV4-2 and TRBJ1-4, with D possibly TRBD1 on 5 matching bases. This sample comprised peripheral blood, obtained in a trial of Ad26.COV2.S vaccine versus placebo. This receptor was identified in a person between 18 and 65 years old who received the Ad26.COV2.S COVID-19 vaccine or a placebo. The CDR3 coding sequence is TGTGCCAGCAGCCAAGTCGAGGGATGGGGCAATGAAAAACTGTTTTTT. This encodes CASSQVEGWGNEKLFF.